The clone carrying this T cell receptor (beta chain) was detected ten times or more. TCRdb recomputed calls from the 5' RACE reads with MiXCR, one row per CDR3 protein. The sample lists approximately 260,000 distinct CDR3 sequences; about 9% were seen once. The sample is drawn from a study of identical twins. The CDR3 consists of 15 residues. Per the germline V gene, CDR1 is SGHDT and CDR2 is YYEEEE. The V end was cut by 0 bases, the J end by 1 base, with 10 bases between. These same data were also listed under a study on yellow fever vaccine responses in identical twins.

The chain combines TRBV5-6 with TRBJ2-5; D is undetermined. This sequence originates from a woman under 30 in good health. Sequenced sample: CD8+ T cells sorted from blood. CDR3 region: CASSLVSAVQETQYF. The CDR3 DNA sequence: TGTGCCAGCAGCTTGGTGTCGGCAGTCCAAGAGACCCAGTACTTC.